Listed below are T cell receptor beta chains from one sample, sequenced in a study of cytomegalovirus exposure and HLA in healthy donors. Assay used: immunoSEQ multiplex PCR; TCRdb lists only in-frame clones, some missing. The sample lists tens of thousands of clones, about 76% occurring once. Material for sequencing was PBMCs. The source of these receptors is a man in his fifties or sixties in good health and CMV-seronegative. Both conserved end residues are part of each CDR3. A D gene is named only where the DNA matches it firmly. Only part of the rows carry a size: once, few, many, or a class if the clone is expanded.

TRBV5-1	TRBD2	NA	14	TRBJ2-4	CASSSGGAKNIQYF	TGCGCCAGCAGCAGCGGGGGGGCCAAAAACATTCAGTACTTC
TRBV7-9	NA	NA	16	TRBJ1-5	CASSPDSKGSNQPQHF	TGTGCCAGCAGCCCGGACAGTAAGGGTAGCAATCAGCCCCAGCATTTT
TRBV28	TRBD1	NA	12	TRBJ1-1	CAVPGGAGKAFF	TGTGCCGTTCCAGGGGGCGCGGGAAAAGCTTTCTTT
TRBV7-8	NA	NA	16	TRBJ1-5	CASSPERVGARQPQHF	TGTGCCAGCAGCCCCGAGAGGGTGGGGGCAAGGCAGCCCCAGCATTTT
TRBV9	NA	NA	12	TRBJ2-5	CASSVQEATQYF	TGTGCCAGCAGCGTACAGGAAGCGACCCAGTACTTC
TRBV30	TRBD1	NA	14	TRBJ2-3	CAWSLQGGADTQYF	TGTGCCTGGAGTCTACAGGGGGGAGCTGATACGCAGTATTTT
TRBV2	NA	NA	15	TRBJ2-1	CASSVGQSSYNEQFF	TGTGCCAGCAGTGTAGGACAGAGCTCCTACAATGAGCAGTTCTTC
TRBV6-1	NA	NA	15	TRBJ1-5	CASSLTRSSNQPQHF	TGTGCCAGCAGTTTAACACGAAGTAGCAATCAGCCCCAGCATTTT
TRBV7-8	NA	NA	15	TRBJ2-3	CASSLSTAGTDTQYF	TGTGCCAGCAGCTTAAGTACAGCAGGTACAGATACGCAGTATTTT
TRBV5-4	TRBD2	NA	15	TRBJ2-7	CASSYPGGAGYEQYF	TGTGCCAGCAGCTACCCGGGGGGGGCAGGGTACGAGCAGTACTTC
TRBV5-1	TRBD1	NA	13	TRBJ2-7	CASSLGTGPEQYF	TGCGCCAGCAGCTTGGGGACAGGGCCCGAGCAGTACTTC
TRBV29-1	NA	few	13	TRBJ2-7	CSVAPGPSYEQYF	TGCAGCGTCGCCCCAGGGCCTTCCTACGAGCAGTACTTC
TRBV11-2	NA	NA	12	TRBJ2-1	CASSRTRNEQFF	TGTGCCAGCAGCCGTACGCGAAATGAGCAGTTCTTC
TRBV7-9	NA	NA	16	TRBJ1-1	CASSLEVLPGDTEAFF	TGTGCCAGCAGCTTAGAAGTCCTCCCAGGGGACACTGAAGCTTTCTTT
TRBV19	TRBD1	NA	16	TRBJ1-2	CASSSAGTGKNYGYTF	TGTGCCAGTAGTTCGGCCGGGACAGGGAAGAACTATGGCTACACCTTC
TRBV30	NA	NA	14	TRBJ2-7	CAWSVGAGLPEQYF	TGTGCCTGGAGTGTAGGGGCAGGGTTGCCCGAGCAGTACTTC
TRBV19	TRBD1	NA	15	TRBJ2-4	CASGTGVPTKNIQYF	TGTGCCTCGGGGACAGGGGTGCCAACCAAAAACATTCAGTACTTC
TRBV10-1	NA	NA	13	TRBJ1-6	CASSELVNSPLHF	TGCGCCAGCAGTGAGCTAGTGAATTCACCCCTCCACTTT
TRBV6-1	NA	once	14	TRBJ1-4	CASSEGPALEKLFF	TGTGCCAGCAGTGAGGGGCCCGCTCTTGAAAAACTGTTTTTT
TRBV4-2	TRBD2	once	14	TRBJ2-1	CASSDAGLAAEQFF	TGTGCCAGCAGCGACGCGGGACTAGCAGCTGAGCAGTTCTTC
TRBV6-1	NA	NA	13	TRBJ2-7	CASSPRSVGEQYF	TGTGCCAGCAGCCCCAGGTCTGTCGGCGAGCAGTACTTC
TRBV7-9	TRBD1	NA	18	TRBJ1-1	CASSSNRQGRRVSTEAFF	TGTGCCAGCAGCTCCAATCGACAGGGACGGCGTGTAAGCACTGAAGCTTTCTTT
TRBV2	TRBD1	NA	18	TRBJ2-4	CASSPLTGGVGPKNIQYF	TGTGCCAGCAGTCCCTTGACAGGGGGGGTCGGGCCCAAAAACATTCAGTACTTC
TRBV5-5	TRBD1	NA	19	TRBJ1-3	CASSLTITDRVLSGNTIYF	TGTGCCAGCAGCCTGACGATAACCGACAGGGTACTCTCTGGAAACACCATATATTTT
TRBV18	NA	NA	14	TRBJ1-1	CASSPTPGNTEAFF	TGTGCCAGCTCACCAACTCCAGGGAACACTGAAGCTTTCTTT
TRBV13	TRBD2	NA	15	TRBJ2-7	CASSLRTSGGYEQYF	TGTGCCAGCAGCTTGAGGACTAGCGGGGGGTACGAGCAGTACTTC
TRBV6-4	NA	NA	14	TRBJ2-3	CASSDSDRPDTQYF	TGTGCCAGCAGTGATTCAGACAGGCCCGATACGCAGTATTTT
TRBV10-1	TRBD1	NA	20	TRBJ1-2	CASSKITQGANRQERYGYTF	TGCGCCAGCAGTAAGATTACACAGGGGGCGAATCGCCAGGAGAGGTATGGCTACACCTTC
TRBV7-8	NA	NA	15	TRBJ2-3	CASSLAGGSTDTQYF	TGTGCCAGCAGCTTAGCGGGGGGTAGCACAGATACGCAGTATTTT
TRBV7-2	NA	once	13	TRBJ1-1	CASSFSWNTEAFF	TGTGCCAGCAGCTTCTCCTGGAACACTGAAGCTTTCTTT
TRBV9	NA	NA	16	TRBJ1-1	CASSAPNMAANTEAFF	TGTGCCAGCAGCGCTCCCAACATGGCGGCGAACACTGAAGCTTTCTTT
TRBV7-2	NA	NA	14	TRBJ1-2	CASSLYGSGYGYTF	TGTGCCAGCAGCTTATACGGGAGTGGCTATGGCTACACCTTC
TRBV5-1	TRBD1	few	16	TRBJ1-4	CASSTNRQGAREKLFF	TGCGCCAGCAGCACAAATCGACAGGGGGCACGTGAAAAACTGTTTTTT
TRBV4-2	TRBD2	NA	16	TRBJ2-4	CASSQAAGTSGGALYF	TGTGCCAGCAGCCAAGCCGCCGGGACTAGCGGGGGGGCCCTGTACTTC
TRBV9	NA	NA	12	TRBJ1-1	CASSKGGTEAFF	TGTGCCAGCAGTAAAGGAGGAACTGAAGCTTTCTTT
TRBV7-8	NA	NA	15	TRBJ2-7	CASSSRTATAYEQYF	TGTGCCAGCAGCTCTAGGACAGCCACCGCCTACGAGCAGTACTTC
TRBV30	NA	few	12	TRBJ1-2	CAWWKQRYGYTF	TGTGCCTGGTGGAAGCAGCGCTATGGCTACACCTTC
TRBV29-1	TRBD1	few	15	TRBJ2-3	CSVASTGQGRDTQYF	TGCAGCGTTGCCTCCACGGGACAGGGGCGTGATACGCAGTATTTT
TRBV7-9	TRBD1	NA	18	TRBJ2-3	CASSLAGQGRILTDTQYF	TGTGCCAGCAGCTTAGCGGGACAGGGTCGAATCCTGACAGATACGCAGTATTTT
TRBV9	TRBD1	NA	15	TRBJ1-4	CASNGQGAQGEKLFF	TGTGCCAGTAACGGACAGGGGGCCCAGGGGGAAAAACTGTTTTTT
TRBV10-3	NA	once	14	TRBJ2-5	CAISGLGLQETQYF	TGTGCCATCAGTGGGCTAGGTCTACAAGAGACCCAGTACTTC
TRBV2	NA	once	14	TRBJ2-3	CASSERQYTDTQYF	TGTGCCAGCAGTGAAAGACAGTACACAGATACGCAGTATTTT
TRBV5-1	NA	NA	14	TRBJ2-7	CASSGGTGFDEQYF	TGCGCCAGCAGCGGCGGAACAGGGTTTGACGAGCAGTACTTC
TRBV9	TRBD1	NA	14	TRBJ1-1	CASSVLQGMNEAFF	TGTGCCAGCAGCGTATTACAGGGGATGAATGAAGCTTTCTTT
TRBV5-6	TRBD1	NA	15	TRBJ1-1	CASSLLGQGAPEAFF	TGTGCCAGCAGCCTTCTAGGACAGGGGGCCCCTGAAGCTTTCTTT
TRBV6-5	TRBD2	NA	15	TRBJ2-1	CASSSGLAANNEQFF	TGTGCCAGCAGTTCAGGACTAGCTGCCAACAATGAGCAGTTCTTC
TRBV5-1	NA	NA	13	TRBJ1-1	CASSLGGNTEAFF	TGCGCCAGCAGCTTGGGCGGGAACACTGAAGCTTTCTTT
TRBV6-1	TRBD1	NA	14	TRBJ2-5	CASSEYRGLETQYF	TGTGCCAGCAGTGAATACAGGGGCTTGGAGACCCAGTACTTC
TRBV6-1	NA	NA	17	TRBJ2-5	CASSDAKVWGRSETQYF	TGTGCCAGCAGTGACGCTAAGGTCTGGGGGAGGTCCGAGACCCAGTACTTC
TRBV10-3	NA	NA	11	TRBJ1-2	CAISEHTAYTF	TGTGCCATCAGTGAGCACACCGCCTACACCTTC
TRBV2	NA	few	15	TRBJ2-7	CASSAQLLGSYEQYF	TGTGCCAGCAGTGCACAGCTACTGGGCTCCTACGAGCAGTACTTC
TRBV27	NA	few	15	TRBJ2-1	CASSLKPLNYNEQFF	TGTGCCAGCAGTTTAAAGCCGCTGAACTACAATGAGCAGTTCTTC
TRBV7-8	TRBD2	NA	15	TRBJ2-7	CASSVAGESSYEQYF	TGTGCCAGCAGCGTCGCGGGGGAGAGCTCCTACGAGCAGTACTTC
TRBV9	TRBD2	NA	16	TRBJ2-2	CASSVGGGGAHGELFF	TGTGCCAGCAGCGTAGGGGGCGGGGGGGCCCACGGGGAGCTGTTTTTT
TRBV28	TRBD1	NA	14	TRBJ2-7	CASSPGTGRNEQYF	TGTGCCAGCAGTCCCGGGACAGGAAGGAACGAGCAGTACTTC
TRBV4-1	NA	NA	15	TRBJ2-7	CASSQVERGVYEQYF	TGCGCCAGCAGCCAAGTGGAAAGGGGCGTATACGAGCAGTACTTC